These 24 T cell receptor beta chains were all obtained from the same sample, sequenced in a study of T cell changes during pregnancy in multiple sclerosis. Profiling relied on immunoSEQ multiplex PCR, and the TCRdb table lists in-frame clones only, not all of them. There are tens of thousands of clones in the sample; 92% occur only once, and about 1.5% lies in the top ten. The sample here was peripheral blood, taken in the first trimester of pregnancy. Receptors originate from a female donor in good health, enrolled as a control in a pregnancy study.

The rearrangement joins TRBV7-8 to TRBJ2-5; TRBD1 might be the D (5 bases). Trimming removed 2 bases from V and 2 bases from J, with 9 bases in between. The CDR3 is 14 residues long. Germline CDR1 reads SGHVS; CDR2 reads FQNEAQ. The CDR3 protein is CASSLLAGQETQYF. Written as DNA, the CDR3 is TGTGCCAGCAGCTTACTCGCAGGGCAAGAGACCCAGTACTTC.

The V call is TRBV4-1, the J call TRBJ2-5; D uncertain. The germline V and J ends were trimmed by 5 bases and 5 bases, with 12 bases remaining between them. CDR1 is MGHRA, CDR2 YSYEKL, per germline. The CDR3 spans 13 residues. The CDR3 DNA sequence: TGCGCCAGCAGCGAGGATTTTTTCGAGACCCAGTACTTC. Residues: CASSEDFFETQYF.

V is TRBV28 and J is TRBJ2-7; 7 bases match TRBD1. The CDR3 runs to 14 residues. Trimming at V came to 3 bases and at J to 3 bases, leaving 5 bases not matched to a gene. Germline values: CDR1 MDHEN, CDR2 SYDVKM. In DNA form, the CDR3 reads TGTGCCAGCAGTTTGACAGGGTTAAACTACGAGCAGTACTTC. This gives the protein CASSLTGLNYEQYF.

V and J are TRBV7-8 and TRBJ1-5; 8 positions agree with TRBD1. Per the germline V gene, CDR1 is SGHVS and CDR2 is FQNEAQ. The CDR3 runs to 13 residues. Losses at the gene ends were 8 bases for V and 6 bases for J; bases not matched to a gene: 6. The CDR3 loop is CASAGQEPQPQHF. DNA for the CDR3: TGTGCCAGCGCGGGACAGGAGCCTCAGCCCCAGCATTTT.

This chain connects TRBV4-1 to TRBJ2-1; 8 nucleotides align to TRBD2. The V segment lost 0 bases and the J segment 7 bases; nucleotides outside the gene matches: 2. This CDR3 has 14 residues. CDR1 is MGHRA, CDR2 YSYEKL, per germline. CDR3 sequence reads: CASSQEGTRNEQFF. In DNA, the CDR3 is TGCGCCAGCAGCCAAGAAGGGACTAGGAATGAGCAGTTCTTC.

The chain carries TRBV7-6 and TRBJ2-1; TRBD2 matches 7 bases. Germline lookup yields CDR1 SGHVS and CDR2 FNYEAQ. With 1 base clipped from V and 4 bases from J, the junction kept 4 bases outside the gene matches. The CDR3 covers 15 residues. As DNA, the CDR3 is TGTGCCAGCAGCTTAGGAAGCGGGGTATACAATGAGCAGTTCTTC. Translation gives CASSLGSGVYNEQFF.

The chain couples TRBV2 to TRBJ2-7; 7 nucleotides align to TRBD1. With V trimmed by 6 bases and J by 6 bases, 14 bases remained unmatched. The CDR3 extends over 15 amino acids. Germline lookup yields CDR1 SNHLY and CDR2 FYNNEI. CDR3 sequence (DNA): TGTGCCAGCAGCCCAGTCCCAGGGGGAAAAGGCGAGCAGTACTTC. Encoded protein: CASSPVPGGKGEQYF.

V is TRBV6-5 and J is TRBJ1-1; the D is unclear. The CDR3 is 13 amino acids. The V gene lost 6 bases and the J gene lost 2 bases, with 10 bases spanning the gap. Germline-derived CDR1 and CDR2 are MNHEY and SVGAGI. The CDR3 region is CASSNRQNTEAFF. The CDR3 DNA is TGTGCCAGCAGCAACCGACAAAACACTGAAGCTTTCTTT.

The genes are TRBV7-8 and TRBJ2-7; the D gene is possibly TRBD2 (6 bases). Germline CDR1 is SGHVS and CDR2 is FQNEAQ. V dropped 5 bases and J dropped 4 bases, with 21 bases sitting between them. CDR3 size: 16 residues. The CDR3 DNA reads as TGTGCCAGCAGCCTAATTTCTAGCGAAGGCCGTTACGAGCAGTACTTC. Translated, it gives CASSLISSEGRYEQYF.

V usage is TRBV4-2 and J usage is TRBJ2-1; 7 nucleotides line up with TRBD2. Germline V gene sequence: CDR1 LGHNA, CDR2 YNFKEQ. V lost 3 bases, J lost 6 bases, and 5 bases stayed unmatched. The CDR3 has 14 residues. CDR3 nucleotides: TGTGCCAGCAGCCAGGCCTCTAGCGGCAATGAGCAGTTCTTC. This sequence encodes CASSQASSGNEQFF.

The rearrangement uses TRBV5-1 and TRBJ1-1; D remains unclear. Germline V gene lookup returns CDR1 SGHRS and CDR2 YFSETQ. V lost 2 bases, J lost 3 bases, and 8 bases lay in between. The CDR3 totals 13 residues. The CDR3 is CASSFTGDTEAFF. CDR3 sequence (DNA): TGCGCCAGCAGCTTCACGGGAGACACTGAAGCTTTCTTT. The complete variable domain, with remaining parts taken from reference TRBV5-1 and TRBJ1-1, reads KAGVTQTPRYLIKTRGQQVTLSCSPISGHRSVSWYQQTPGQGLQFLFEYFSETQRNKGNFPGRFSGRQFSNSRSEMNVSTLELGDSALYLCASSFTGDTEAFFGQGTRLTVV.

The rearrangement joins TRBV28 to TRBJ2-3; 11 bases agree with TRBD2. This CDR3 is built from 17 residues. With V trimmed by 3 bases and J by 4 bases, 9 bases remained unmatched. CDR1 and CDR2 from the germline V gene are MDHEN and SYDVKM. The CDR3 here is CASSFPYGSGRADTQYF. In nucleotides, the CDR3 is TGTGCCAGCAGTTTCCCCTATGGTAGCGGGAGGGCAGATACGCAGTATTTT.

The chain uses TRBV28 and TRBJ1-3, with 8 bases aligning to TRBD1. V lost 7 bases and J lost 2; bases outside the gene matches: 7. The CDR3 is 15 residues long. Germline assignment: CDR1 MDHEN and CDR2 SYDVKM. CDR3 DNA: TGTGCCAGCACCACCCTGGGACAGGCTGGAAACACCATATATTTT. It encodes CASTTLGQAGNTIYF.

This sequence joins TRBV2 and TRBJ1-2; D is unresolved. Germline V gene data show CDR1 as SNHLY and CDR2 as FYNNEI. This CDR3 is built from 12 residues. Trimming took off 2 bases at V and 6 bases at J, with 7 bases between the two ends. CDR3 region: CASSEYSNGYTF. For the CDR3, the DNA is TGTGCCAGCAGTGAATACAGTAATGGCTACACCTTC.

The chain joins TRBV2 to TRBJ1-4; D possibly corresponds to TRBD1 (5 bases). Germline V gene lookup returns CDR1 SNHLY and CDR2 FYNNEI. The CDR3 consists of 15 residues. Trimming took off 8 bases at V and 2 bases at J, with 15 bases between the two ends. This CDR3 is CASSISGGTNEKLFF. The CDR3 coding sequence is TGTGCCAGCTCTATCTCGGGGGGGACTAATGAAAAACTGTTTTTT.

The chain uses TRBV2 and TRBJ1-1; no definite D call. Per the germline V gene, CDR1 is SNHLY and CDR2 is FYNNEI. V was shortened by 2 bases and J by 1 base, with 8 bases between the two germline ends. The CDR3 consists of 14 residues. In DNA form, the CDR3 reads TGTGCCAGCAGTGAACAACTATCGAACACTGAAGCTTTCTTT. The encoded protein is CASSEQLSNTEAFF.

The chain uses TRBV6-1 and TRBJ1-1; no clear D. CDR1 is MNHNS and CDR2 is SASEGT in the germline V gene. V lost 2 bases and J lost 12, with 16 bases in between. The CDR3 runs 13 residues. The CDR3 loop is CASSENPQALSFF. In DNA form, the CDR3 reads TGTGCCAGCAGTGAAAATCCCCAGGCCCTATCTTTCTTT.

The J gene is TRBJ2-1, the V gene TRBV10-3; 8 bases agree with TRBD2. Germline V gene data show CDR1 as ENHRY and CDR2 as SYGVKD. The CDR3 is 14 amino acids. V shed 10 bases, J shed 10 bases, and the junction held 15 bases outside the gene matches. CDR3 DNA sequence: TGTGCCACCTTGGGGCGGGAGGAGCTGGGGGAGCAGTTCTTC. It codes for CATLGREELGEQFF.

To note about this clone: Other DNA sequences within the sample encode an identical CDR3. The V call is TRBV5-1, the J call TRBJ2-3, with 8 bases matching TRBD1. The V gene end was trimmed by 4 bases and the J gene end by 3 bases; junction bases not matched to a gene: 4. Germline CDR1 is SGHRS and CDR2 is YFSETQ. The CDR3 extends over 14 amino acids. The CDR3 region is CASSPGQGTDTQYF. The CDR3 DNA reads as TGCGCCAGCAGCCCAGGACAGGGAACAGATACGCAGTATTTT.

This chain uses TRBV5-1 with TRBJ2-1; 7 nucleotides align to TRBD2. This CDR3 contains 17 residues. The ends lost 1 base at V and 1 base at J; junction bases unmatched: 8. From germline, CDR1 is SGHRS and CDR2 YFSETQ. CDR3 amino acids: CASSLSPGAGSYNEQFF. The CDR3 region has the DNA TGCGCCAGCAGCTTGAGCCCCGGAGCGGGATCCTACAATGAGCAGTTCTTC.

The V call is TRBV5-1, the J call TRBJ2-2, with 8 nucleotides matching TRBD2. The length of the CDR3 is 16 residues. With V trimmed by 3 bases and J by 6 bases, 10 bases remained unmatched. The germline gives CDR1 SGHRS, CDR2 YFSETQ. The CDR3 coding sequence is TGCGCCAGCAGCTCAAAACCGGGACTAGGGCCCGGGGAGCTGTTTTTT. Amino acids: CASSSKPGLGPGELFF.

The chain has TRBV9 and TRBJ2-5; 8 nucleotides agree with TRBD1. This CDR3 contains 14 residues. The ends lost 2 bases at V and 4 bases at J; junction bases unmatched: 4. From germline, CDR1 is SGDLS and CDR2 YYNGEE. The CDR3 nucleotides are TGTGCCAGCAGCGTCGACAGGGGCAGAGAGACCCAGTACTTC. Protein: CASSVDRGRETQYF.

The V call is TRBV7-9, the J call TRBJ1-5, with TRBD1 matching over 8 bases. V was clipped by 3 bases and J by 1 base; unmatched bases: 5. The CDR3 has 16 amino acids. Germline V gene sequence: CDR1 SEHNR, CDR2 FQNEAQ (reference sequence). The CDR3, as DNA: TGTGCCAGCAGCTTCGGCGGACAGGGAAGCAATCAGCCCCAGCATTTT. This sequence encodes CASSFGGQGSNQPQHF.

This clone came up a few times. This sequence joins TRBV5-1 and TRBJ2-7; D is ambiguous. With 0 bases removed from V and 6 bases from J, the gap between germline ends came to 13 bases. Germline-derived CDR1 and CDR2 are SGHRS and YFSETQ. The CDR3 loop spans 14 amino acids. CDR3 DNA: TGCGCCAGCAGCTTGGGAACAGTTTTGATCGAGCAGTACTTC. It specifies CASSLGTVLIEQYF.